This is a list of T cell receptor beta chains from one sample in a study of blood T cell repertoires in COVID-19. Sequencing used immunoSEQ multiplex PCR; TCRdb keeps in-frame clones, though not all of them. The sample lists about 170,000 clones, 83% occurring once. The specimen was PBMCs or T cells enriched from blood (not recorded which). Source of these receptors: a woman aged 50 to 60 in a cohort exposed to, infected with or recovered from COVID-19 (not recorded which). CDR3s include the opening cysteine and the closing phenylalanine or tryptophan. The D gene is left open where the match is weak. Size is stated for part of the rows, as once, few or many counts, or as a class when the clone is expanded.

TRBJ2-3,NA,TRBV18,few,CASSRGLTDTQYF,TGTGCCAGCTCACGGGGGCTCACAGATACGCAGTATTTT
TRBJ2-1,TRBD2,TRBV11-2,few,CASSILRTSGYNEQFF,TGTGCCAGCAGTATCTTAAGGACTAGCGGCTACAATGAGCAGTTCTTC
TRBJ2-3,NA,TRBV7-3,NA,CASSLPGDTQYF,TGTGCCAGCAGCTTGCCGGGGGATACGCAGTATTTT
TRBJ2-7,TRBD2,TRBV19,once,CASSIRLAGDSYEQYF,TGTGCCAGTAGTATACGCCTAGCGGGAGATTCCTACGAGCAGTACTTC
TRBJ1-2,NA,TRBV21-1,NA,CASSILPGQVHHGYTF,TGTGCCAGCAGCATTCTCCCCGGACAGGTGCACCATGGCTACACCTTC
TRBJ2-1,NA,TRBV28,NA,CASSGGWGNEQFF,TGTGCCAGCTCTGGAGGGTGGGGGAATGAGCAGTTCTTC
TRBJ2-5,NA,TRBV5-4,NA,CASSPEGPSETQYF,TGTGCCAGCAGTCCGGAGGGCCCATCCGAGACCCAGTACTTC
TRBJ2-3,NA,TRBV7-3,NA,CASINQVADTQYF,TGTGCCAGCATTAATCAGGTAGCGGATACGCAGTATTTT
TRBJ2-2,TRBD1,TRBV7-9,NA,CASSSGQLNTGELFF,TGTGCCAGCAGCTCGGGACAGCTAAACACCGGGGAGCTGTTTTTT
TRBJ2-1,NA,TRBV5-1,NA,CASSLDSSYNEQFF,TGCGCCAGCAGCTTGGACTCTTCCTACAATGAGCAGTTCTTC
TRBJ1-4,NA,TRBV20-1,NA,CSASSRVGRATNEKLFF,TGCAGTGCTAGTTCAAGGGTGGGGAGGGCAACTAATGAAAAACTGTTTTTT
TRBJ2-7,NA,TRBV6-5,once,CASSLERSYEQYF,TGTGCCAGCAGCCTAGAACGCTCCTACGAGCAGTACTTC
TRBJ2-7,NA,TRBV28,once,CASSLDRYEQYF,TGTGCCAGCAGTCTGGACAGATACGAGCAGTACTTC
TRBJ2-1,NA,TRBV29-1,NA,CSVGLRGRGPWNEQFF,TGCAGCGTTGGTCTCCGCGGGCGGGGGCCTTGGAATGAGCAGTTCTTC
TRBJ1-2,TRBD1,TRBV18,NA,CASSTPGQGDYGYTF,TGTGCCAGCTCAACACCAGGACAGGGCGACTATGGCTACACCTTC
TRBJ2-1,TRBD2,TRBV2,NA,CASSERLAGGLSYNEQFF,TGTGCCAGCAGTGAAAGGCTAGCGGGAGGGTTGTCCTACAATGAGCAGTTCTTC
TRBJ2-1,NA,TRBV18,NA,CASSPQTNGEQFF,TGTGCCAGCTCACCACAAACTAACGGTGAGCAGTTCTTC
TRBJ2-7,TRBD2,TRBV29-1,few,CSVVLAGGDLYEQYF,TGCAGCGTTGTACTAGCGGGAGGGGATTTATACGAGCAGTACTTC
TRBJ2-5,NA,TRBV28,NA,CASRRGGPQETQYF,TGTGCCAGCAGAAGGGGGGGGCCCCAAGAGACCCAGTACTTC
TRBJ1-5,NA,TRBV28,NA,CASSLQNQPQHF,TGTGCCAGCAGTTTGCAGAATCAGCCCCAGCATTTT
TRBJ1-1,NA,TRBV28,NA,CASSSSGERTEAFF,TGTGCCAGCAGTTCCTCAGGGGAGCGCACTGAAGCTTTCTTT
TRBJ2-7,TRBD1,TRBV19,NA,CASSHGTGSTYEQYF,TGTGCCAGTAGCCATGGGACAGGCTCAACCTACGAGCAGTACTTC
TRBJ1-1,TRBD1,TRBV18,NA,CASSPGTADTEAFF,TGTGCCAGCTCACCCGGGACAGCTGACACTGAAGCTTTCTTT
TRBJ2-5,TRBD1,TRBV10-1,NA,CASSEFNQTGGQETQYF,TGCGCCAGCAGTGAGTTTAATCAAACAGGGGGACAAGAGACCCAGTACTTC
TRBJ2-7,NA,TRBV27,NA,CASSPRPYPSSYEQYF,TGTGCCAGCAGTCCCCGTCCTTACCCGAGCTCCTACGAGCAGTACTTC
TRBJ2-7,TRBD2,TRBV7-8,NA,CASSPPSSGYEQYF,TGTGCCAGCAGCCCCCCATCTAGCGGCTACGAGCAGTACTTC
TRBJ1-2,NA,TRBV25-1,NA,CASSPQGLYGYTF,TGTGCCAGCAGTCCCCAGGGGCTCTATGGCTACACCTTC
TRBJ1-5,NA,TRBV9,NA,CASSPDGQVSQPQHF,TGTGCCAGCAGCCCTGATGGGCAGGTGAGTCAGCCCCAGCATTTT
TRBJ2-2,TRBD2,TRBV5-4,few,CASSFKRELGELFF,TGTGCCAGCAGCTTCAAGCGGGAGCTCGGGGAGCTGTTTTTT
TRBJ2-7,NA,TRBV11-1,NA,CASSTGTFGGEQYF,TGTGCCAGCAGCACCGGGACATTCGGAGGCGAGCAGTACTTC
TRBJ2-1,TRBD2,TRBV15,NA,CATSSETPTLDGTSGSISFNEQFF,TGTGCCACCAGCAGTGAAACCCCTACTCTAGACGGGACTAGCGGGAGTATTTCGTTCAATGAGCAGTTCTTC
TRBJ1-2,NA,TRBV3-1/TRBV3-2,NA,CASSQDLAGGGGYTF,TGTGCCAGCAGCCAAGATTTGGCTGGGGGCGGTGGCTACACCTTC
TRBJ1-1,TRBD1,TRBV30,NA,CAWRADRDTEAFF,TGTGCCTGGAGGGCGGACAGGGATACTGAAGCTTTCTTT
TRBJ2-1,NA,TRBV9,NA,CASSVVGGGSSYNEQFF,TGTGCCAGCAGCGTAGTTGGTGGTGGGAGCTCCTACAATGAGCAGTTCTTC
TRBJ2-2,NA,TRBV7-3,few,CASSLVPGGELFF,TGTGCCAGCAGCTTAGTACCGGGCGGGGAGCTGTTTTTT
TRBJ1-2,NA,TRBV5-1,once,CASSTTNRGLGDYGYTF,TGCGCCAGCAGTACCACTAATCGGGGATTGGGAGATTATGGCTACACCTTC
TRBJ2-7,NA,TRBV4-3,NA,CASSQDWDTSYEQYF,TGCGCCAGCAGCCAAGATTGGGACACCTCCTACGAGCAGTACTTC
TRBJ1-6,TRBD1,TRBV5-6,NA,CASRVCGGQGACNSPLHF,TGTGCCAGCAGGGTCTGTGGAGGACAGGGGGCATGTAATTCACCCCTCCACTTT
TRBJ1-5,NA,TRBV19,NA,CASRDRFISNQPQHF,TGTGCCAGTAGAGACAGGTTCATTAGCAATCAGCCCCAGCATTTT
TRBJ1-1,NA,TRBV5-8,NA,CASRPRLYTNTEAFF,TGTGCCAGCAGACCAAGACTATATACGAACACTGAAGCTTTCTTT
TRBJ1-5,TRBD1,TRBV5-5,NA,CASSLDRGQPQHF,TGTGCCAGCAGCTTGGACAGGGGGCAGCCCCAGCATTTT
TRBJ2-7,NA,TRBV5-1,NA,CASSLENPGVDEQYF,TGCGCCAGCAGCTTGGAAAATCCAGGGGTTGACGAGCAGTACTTC
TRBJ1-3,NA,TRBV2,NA,CASRRDIGTIYF,TGTGCCAGCCGAAGAGACATCGGAACCATATATTTT
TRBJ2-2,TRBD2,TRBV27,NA,CASRSKSSGANTGELFF,TGTGCCAGCAGATCGAAATCTAGCGGTGCGAACACCGGGGAGCTGTTTTTT
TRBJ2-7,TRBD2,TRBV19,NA,CASSPTTERGGYEQYF,TGTGCCAGTAGTCCAACGACGGAACGGGGGGGATACGAGCAGTACTTC
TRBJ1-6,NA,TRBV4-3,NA,CASSPNSQYFSNSPLHF,TGCGCCAGCAGCCCAAATTCGCAGTATTTCTCGAATTCACCCCTCCACTTT
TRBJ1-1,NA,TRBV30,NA,CAYARGMNTEAFF,TGTGCCTACGCCAGGGGAATGAACACTGAAGCTTTCTTT
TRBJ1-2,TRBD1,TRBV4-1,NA,CASSQAGQGAYGYTF,TGCGCCAGCAGCCAAGCGGGACAGGGGGCCTATGGCTACACCTTC
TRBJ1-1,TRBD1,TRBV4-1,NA,CASSREGAVNTEAFF,TGCGCCAGCAGCCGAGAGGGGGCGGTGAACACTGAAGCTTTCTTT
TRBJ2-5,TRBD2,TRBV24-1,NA,CATSDFTLAGGKETQYF,TGTGCCACCAGTGATTTTACCCTAGCGGGAGGAAAGGAAACCCAGTACTTC